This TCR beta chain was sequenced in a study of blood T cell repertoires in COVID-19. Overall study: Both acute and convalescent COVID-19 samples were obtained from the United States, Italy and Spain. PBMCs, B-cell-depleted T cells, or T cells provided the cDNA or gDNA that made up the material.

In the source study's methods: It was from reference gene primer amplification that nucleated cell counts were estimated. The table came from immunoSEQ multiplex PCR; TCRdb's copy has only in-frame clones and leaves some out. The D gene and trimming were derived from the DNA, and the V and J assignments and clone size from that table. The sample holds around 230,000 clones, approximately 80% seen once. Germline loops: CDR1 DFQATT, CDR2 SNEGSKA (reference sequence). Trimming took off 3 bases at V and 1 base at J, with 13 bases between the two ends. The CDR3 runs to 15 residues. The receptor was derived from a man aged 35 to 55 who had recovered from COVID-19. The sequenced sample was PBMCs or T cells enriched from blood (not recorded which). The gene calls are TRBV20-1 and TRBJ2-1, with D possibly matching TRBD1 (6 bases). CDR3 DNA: TGCAGTGCTAGTTCACGGGACAAATCCTACAATGAGCAGTTCTTC. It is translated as CSASSRDKSYNEQFF.